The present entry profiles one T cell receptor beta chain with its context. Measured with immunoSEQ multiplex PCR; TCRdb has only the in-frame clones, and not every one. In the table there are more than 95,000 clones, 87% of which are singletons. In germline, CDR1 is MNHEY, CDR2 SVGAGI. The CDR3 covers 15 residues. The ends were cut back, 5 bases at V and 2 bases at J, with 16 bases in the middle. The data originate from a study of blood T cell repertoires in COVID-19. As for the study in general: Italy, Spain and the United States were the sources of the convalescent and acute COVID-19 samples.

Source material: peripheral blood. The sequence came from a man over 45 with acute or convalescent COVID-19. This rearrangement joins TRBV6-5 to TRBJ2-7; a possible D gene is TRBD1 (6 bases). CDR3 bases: TGTGCCAGCAGTCCCCTACTTGGACAGACCTACGAGCAGTACTTC. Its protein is CASSPLLGQTYEQYF.